A selection of T cell receptor beta chains follows, all from one sample in a study of blood T cell repertoires in COVID-19. Profiling relied on immunoSEQ multiplex PCR, and the TCRdb table lists in-frame clones only, not all of them. Of about 53,000 clones in the sample, 86% were seen once. Material for sequencing was peripheral blood. All receptors come from a man older than 75 with acute or convalescent COVID-19. The CDR3 runs from the conserved cysteine through the conserved F or W. Each record gives: CDR3 DNA, CDR3 protein, clone size, V gene, J gene, D gene, CDR3 length. D genes are given only for firm matches. Clone size is not always given. Where it is, it says once, few, many or a class for expanded clones.

TGCGCCAGCAGTGTGGGTAGCGGGGCCCAAGAGACCCAGTACTTC	CASSVGSGAQETQYF	-	TRBV10-1	TRBJ2-5	TRBD2	15
TGTGCCAGCAAACACAAGACTAGCGGGCGTGCGCAGTATTTT	CASKHKTSGRAQYF	-	TRBV6-5	TRBJ2-3	TRBD2	14
TGTGCCAGCAGGCCAAGGGGGCAGGCTAATGAAAAACTGTTTTTT	CASRPRGQANEKLFF	-	TRBV7-8	TRBJ1-4	TRBD1	15
TGTGCCAGCAGTTATCCTAGCGGGGGCCTTCGCTCCTACAATGAGCAGTTCTTC	CASSYPSGGLRSYNEQFF	once	TRBV6-2/TRBV6-3	TRBJ2-1	TRBD2	18
TGCGCCAGCAGCTTGGCGAGGGAACAAGAGACCCAGTACTTC	CASSLAREQETQYF	once	TRBV5-1	TRBJ2-5	-	14
TGTGCCAGCAGCGACGACAGGACAGGGACAGATACGCAGTATTTT	CASSDDRTGTDTQYF	-	TRBV6-4	TRBJ2-3	TRBD1	15
TGTGCCAGCAGTGAGGGCAGTCAGTCCTATAATTCACCCCTCCACTTT	CASSEGSQSYNSPLHF	-	TRBV2	TRBJ1-6	-	16
TGTGCCAGCAGCCCACGACAGGACATGAACACTGAAGCTTTCTTT	CASSPRQDMNTEAFF	few	TRBV9	TRBJ1-1	-	15
TGCACCAGCAGCCGTTCTTCCTCGGGCTCCTACGAGCAGTACTTC	CTSSRSSSGSYEQYF	-	TRBV4-1	TRBJ2-7	-	15
TGTGCCAGCAAGGAGAACGCCCACAATGAGCAGTTCTTC	CASKENAHNEQFF	once	TRBV11-2	TRBJ2-1	-	13
TGTGCCAGCAGTGAAGCACAGTTCTACAATGAGCAGTTCTTC	CASSEAQFYNEQFF	-	TRBV6-1	TRBJ2-1	-	14
TGTGCCAGCAAAACGGAGATCATGAACACTGAAGCTTTCTTT	CASKTEIMNTEAFF	-	TRBV6-5	TRBJ1-1	-	14
TGTGCCAGCAGCCAAGGGGGAGTGGGTGGCTACACCTTC	CASSQGGVGGYTF	once	TRBV3-1/TRBV3-2	TRBJ1-2	-	13
TGTGCCAGCAGCCCGGGGGGGGACACCATATATTTT	CASSPGGDTIYF	-	TRBV7-2	TRBJ1-3	-	12
TGTGCCAGCAGCTTGGCGATTGCCGCTACGCAGCAGTACTTC	CASSLAIAATQQYF	-	TRBV5-4	TRBJ2-7	-	14
TGTGCCAGCAGTTACACAGGGGGACTGGATGAAAAACTGTTTTTT	CASSYTGGLDEKLFF	-	TRBV27	TRBJ1-4	TRBD1	15
TGCAGCGTCCTGGGGGGGGGAAAAGCTTTCTTT	CSVLGGGKAFF	-	TRBV29-1	TRBJ1-1	-	11
TGTGCCAGCAGCTTAAGAACAGGGGAAACAGATACGCAGTATTTT	CASSLRTGETDTQYF	-	TRBV7-2	TRBJ2-3	TRBD1	15
TGTGCCTGGGTTACTAGCGGGCCAGATACGCAGTATTTT	CAWVTSGPDTQYF	-	TRBV30	TRBJ2-3	TRBD2	13
TGTGCCAGCAGTTACGGGGACAGGCGGCCAGGGGCAGCTTTCTTT	CASSYGDRRPGAAFF	-	TRBV6-5	TRBJ1-1	TRBD1	15
TGTGCCAGCAGCGACGTCACAGTGGACTATGGCTACACCTTC	CASSDVTVDYGYTF	-	TRBV5-5	TRBJ1-2	-	14
TGTGCCAGCAGCTTAGGAGTTGCGGGGGCCGTCACAGATACGCAGTATTTT	CASSLGVAGAVTDTQYF	-	TRBV7-9	TRBJ2-3	-	17
TGTGCCAGCAGCCCGCGACAGGGATTAGGAGCTTTCTTT	CASSPRQGLGAFF	-	TRBV7-2	TRBJ1-1	TRBD1	13
TGTGCCAGCAGCCAAGACAGATACACCGGGGAGCTGTTTTTT	CASSQDRYTGELFF	-	TRBV14	TRBJ2-2	-	14
TGTGCCAGCAGCTCAAGGACTAGCGGGGGCCCAGATACGCAGTATTTT	CASSSRTSGGPDTQYF	-	TRBV11-2	TRBJ2-3	TRBD2	16
TGTGCCAGCAGCTTAGGGAGCGGGGGTCGCTCCTACAATGAGCAGTTCTTC	CASSLGSGGRSYNEQFF	-	TRBV5-8	TRBJ2-1	TRBD2	17
TGTGCCAGCACGGGACAGCCTAGCAATCAGCCCCAGCATTTT	CASTGQPSNQPQHF	-	TRBV6-5	TRBJ1-5	TRBD1	14
TGTGCCAGCAGCGCCTACTTACAGGAGGAAGCTTTCTTT	CASSAYLQEEAFF	-	TRBV9	TRBJ1-1	-	13
TGTGCCAGCAGCCCAAGGGCTACAGGGGTAAACACTGAAGCTTTCTTT	CASSPRATGVNTEAFF	-	TRBV11-2	TRBJ1-1	TRBD1	16
TGCGCCAGCAGCCGGGCAGTAGCAACTAATGAAAAACTGTTTTTT	CASSRAVATNEKLFF	once	TRBV4-1	TRBJ1-4	-	15
TGTGCCAGCACCTTCGGACAGGGGGCTGGCTACGAGCAGTACTTC	CASTFGQGAGYEQYF	-	TRBV2	TRBJ2-7	TRBD1	15
TGTGCCAGCAGCCAAGATCTAGGGGACAGGGGATCCTACGAGCAGTACTTC	CASSQDLGDRGSYEQYF	-	TRBV3-1/TRBV3-2	TRBJ2-7	TRBD1	17
TGTGCCAGCAGCTTAACGCCGGGGGTTTTTGGAAACACCATATATTTT	CASSLTPGVFGNTIYF	-	TRBV7-9	TRBJ1-3	-	16